This T cell receptor beta chain was obtained from a study of OX40 agonist ivuxolimab in advanced cancers. Looking at the study overall: Cancers in dose escalation were hepatocellular, melanoma, renal cell and head and neck.

CDR3 size: 12 residues. Germline V CDR1 and CDR2: SGHNT, YYREEE (reference sequence). The germline V and J ends were trimmed by 2 bases and 0 bases, with 1 base remaining between them. Data came from immunoSEQ multiplex PCR; TCRdb stores just in-frame clones and leaves some out. The repertoire holds tens of thousands of clones, with 84% as singletons. J is TRBJ2-3 and V is TRBV5-4; no definite D call. This clonotype originated in an adult with an advanced solid tumor such as melanoma, head and neck, liver or kidney cancer. The sequencing used CD4+ or CD8+ T cells sorted from blood, collected in a trial of the OX40 agonist ivuxolimab. CDR3 protein: CASSFSTDTQYF. The DNA of the CDR3 is TGTGCCAGCAGCTTTAGCACAGATACGCAGTATTTT.